The T cell receptor (beta chain) under discussion was sequenced for a study of graft-versus-host responses after intestinal transplantation. Study-wide findings and caveats: Investigators detected GvH clones in recipient marrow, with some emerging earlier in ileum or blood. The highest levels of circulating GvH clones went along with early declines in HvG clones after transplant.

TCRdb's copy holds only in-frame clones and misses some; the assay was immunoSEQ multiplex PCR. The data hold some 19,000 clones, with roughly 41% observed a single time. With approximately 200,000 irradiated, violet-dye-labeled stimulator cells, approximately 200,000 CFSE-labeled responder cells were plated. This clone was found a few times. This sequence originates from a human patient who received an intestinal transplant. Sequencing was performed on alloreactive CD8+ T cells from a mixed lymphocyte reaction culture, taken before intestinal transplant. As for subset: CFSE-low proliferating T cells sorted from approximately 6-day pre-transplant mixed lymphocyte reaction (GvH or HvG direction).

The CDR3: CASSPAGDYEQYF. The CDR3 DNA reads TGTGCCAGCTCACCAGCTGGAGACTACGAGCAGTACTTC. The gene calls are TRBV18 and TRBJ2-7; D is unresolved. CDR3 length: 13 residues. Germline CDR1 reads KGHSH; CDR2 reads LQKENI. V lost 2 bases, J lost 3 bases, and 8 bases lay in between.